These 14 T cell receptor beta chains share one sample of origin, sequenced in a study of T cell repertoires in cytomegalovirus infection. MiXCR, applied by TCRdb to the reads, yields one record per CDR3 protein. The repertoire holds approximately 470,000 distinct CDR3 sequences, approximately 40% seen once, with about 41% in the top ten. For these receptors, no antigen is known. The input for sequencing was cultured PBMCs, taken from culture after CMV antigen stimulation. These receptors all come from a human donor in good health (CMV status not recorded). Some clones in this sample may be carry-over from other donors' samples.

The chain couples TRBV27 to TRBJ1-2, with 9 bases fitting TRBD1. J was trimmed by 6 bases and V by 6 bases; bases with no gene match: 8. The CDR3 loop spans 14 amino acids. Germline V gives CDR1 MNHEY, CDR2 SMNVEV (reference sequence). CDR3 in DNA: TGTGCCAGCAGGCGAACAGGGGGCGCGGATGGCTACACCTTC. Translation: CASRRTGGADGYTF.

This clonotype turned up a few times. The CDR3 coding sequence is TGTGCCAGCAGCCTACTAAAGGGAACCTACGAGCAGTACTTC. It is translated as CASSLLKGTYEQYF. The V and J genes are TRBV6-2 or TRBV6-3 and TRBJ2-7; no firm D call. Germline loops: CDR1 MNHEY, CDR2 SVGEGT. The length of the CDR3 is 14 residues. V lost 6 bases and J 2 bases, leaving 14 bases between the germline ends.

This clonotype was observed once. The rearrangement joins TRBV28 to TRBJ2-5; 7 bases are shared with TRBD1. The junction had 8 bases not matched to a gene; V was cut back by 4 bases and J by 3 bases. Germline values: CDR1 MDHEN, CDR2 SYDVKM. The CDR3 has 15 residues. CDR3 nucleotide sequence: TGTGCCAGCAGTTCAAGAAAGCAGGGGGAAGAGACCCAGTACTTC. This gives the protein CASSSRKQGEETQYF.

The rearrangement links TRBV7-2 to TRBJ2-5; the D gene is possibly TRBD2 (7 bases). The CDR3 is 15 amino acids. Per germline, CDR1 SGHTA and CDR2 FQGNSA. Trimming pared 2 bases from V and 7 bases from J, leaving 17 bases between. The CDR3 bases are TGTGCCAGCAGCTTAATGGCGGGGGCTCCGCGGACCCAGTACTTC. Translation: CASSLMAGAPRTQYF.

The gene calls are TRBV6-2 or TRBV6-3 and TRBJ2-5; D remains ambiguous. V was shortened by 0 bases and J by 3 bases, with 5 bases between the two germline ends. Germline V gene sequence: CDR1 MNHEY, CDR2 SVGEGT. The CDR3 consists of 13 residues. The CDR3 region is CASSYSWEETQYF. The CDR3 coding sequence is TGTGCCAGCAGTTACTCGTGGGAAGAGACCCAGTACTTC.

This clonotype has more than one count but fewer than ten. V usage is TRBV7-9 and J usage is TRBJ1-2; 7 positions match TRBD1. The CDR3 sequence is 14 residues long. Germline-derived CDR1 and CDR2 are SEHNR and FQNEAQ (reference sequence). With 5 bases clipped from V and 2 bases from J, the junction kept 5 bases outside the gene matches. CDR3 sequence reads: CASSRAGQNYGYTF. The CDR3 coding sequence is TGTGCCAGCAGCCGCGCGGGACAGAACTATGGCTACACCTTC.

This clonotype was counted ten times or more. The gene calls are TRBV7-2 and TRBJ2-7; D is ambiguous. This CDR3 has 13 residues. Germline CDR1 is SGHTA and CDR2 is FQGNSA. V was pared by 1 base and J by 4 bases, with 8 bases between. DNA for the CDR3: TGTGCCAGCAGCTTAGGTTGGAAATACGAGCAGTACTTC. This codes for CASSLGWKYEQYF.

This clonotype was seen only once. The rearrangement uses TRBV20-1 and TRBJ2-5; TRBD1 matches at 9 bases. Trimming cost V 5 bases and J 5 bases; bases outside gene matches: 15. The germline V gene encodes CDR1 DFQATT and CDR2 SNEGSKA (reference sequence). CDR3 length: 16 amino acids. CDR3 coding DNA: TGCAGTGCTGACTCCGGGACAGGGACAGTTATGGAGACCCAGTACTTC. Residues: CSADSGTGTVMETQYF.

The V gene is TRBV7-6, the J gene TRBJ2-1; 10 bases align to TRBD2. Trimming removed 5 bases from V and 8 bases from J; junction bases left unmatched: 15. The germline V gene has CDR1 SGHVS and CDR2 FNYEAQ. CDR3 size: 17 residues. The CDR3 reads CASSLRTSGGPLDEQFF. The CDR3 DNA reads as TGTGCCAGCAGCCTCCGGACTAGCGGAGGGCCACTCGATGAGCAGTTCTTC.

This clonotype was detected a few times. The chain recombines TRBV14 with TRBJ2-7; 8 bases are a match to TRBD2. CDR3 length: 18 residues. CDR1 is SGHDN and CDR2 is FVKESK in the germline V gene. With 4 bases clipped from V and 0 bases from J, the junction kept 14 bases outside the gene matches. The CDR3 spells CASSPTLRGGPSSYEQYF. CDR3 bases: TGTGCCAGCAGCCCCACCCTCCGGGGGGGTCCCAGCTCCTACGAGCAGTACTTC.

This rearrangement joins TRBV6-6 to TRBJ2-5; TRBD2 might be the D (5 bases). Germline loops: CDR1 MNHNY, CDR2 SVGAGI (reference sequence). There are 16 residues in the CDR3. Trimming took off 6 bases at V and 2 bases at J, with 19 bases between the two ends. In DNA, the CDR3 is TGTGCCAGCAGGGCACTAGATGCCGAAGGGCAAGAGACCCAGTACTTC. It is translated as CASRALDAEGQETQYF.

This chain connects TRBV12-3 or TRBV12-4 to TRBJ1-5, with 9 bases identical to TRBD1. V lost 5 bases and J lost 7; bases outside the gene matches: 9. This CDR3 is built from 15 residues. The CDR3 here is CASSDRDRAGQPQHF. The CDR3 region has the DNA TGTGCCAGCAGTGACCGGGACAGGGCAGGGCAGCCCCAGCATTTT.

The chain uses TRBV5-5 and TRBJ1-5, with 9 positions matching TRBD1. This CDR3 region has 16 residues. V lost 0 bases and J lost 7; bases outside the gene matches: 8. Germline lookup yields CDR1 SGHKS and CDR2 YYEKEE (reference sequence). CDR3 amino acids: CASSLEAGQGRQPQHF. CDR3 coding DNA: TGTGCCAGCAGCTTGGAAGCGGGACAGGGTCGACAGCCCCAGCATTTT.

This clonotype appeared once. V is TRBV10-3 and J is TRBJ2-1, with D uncertain. V was pared by 0 bases and J by 4 bases, with 7 bases between. The CDR3 loop spans 14 amino acids. CDR1 is ENHRY and CDR2 is SYGVKD in the germline V gene. The CDR3 nucleotides read TGTGCCATCAGTGAGTCTCAGGCGTACAATGAGCAGTTCTTC. It yields the protein CAISESQAYNEQFF.